These T cell receptor beta chains were read from a single sample in a study of shared clonotypes between healthy human individuals. TCRdb's copy holds only in-frame clones and misses some; the assay was immunoSEQ multiplex PCR. The sample yields some 200,000 clones, approximately 65% seen once. Sequenced sample: memory CD4+ T cells sorted from blood. The origin of the receptors is a man under 40 in good health. Each CDR3 is given with its conserved first and last residue. A D gene is named only where the DNA matches it firmly. Size tells how often a clone was seen (once, few, many) or the class of an expanded clone, and some rows leave it out.

NA,TRBV7-8,TRBJ1-5,NA,CASSLLLGSNQPQHF,TGTGCCAGCAGCCTTCTCTTGGGGAGCAATCAGCCCCAGCATTTT
NA,TRBV4-1,TRBJ1-4,NA,CASSLGHGTVFEKLFF,TGCGCCAGCAGCCTCGGTCACGGGACTGTGTTTGAAAAACTGTTTTTT
NA,TRBV5-1,TRBJ2-5,NA,CASSFGSPSETQYF,TGCGCCAGCAGCTTTGGGTCACCATCAGAGACCCAGTACTTC
NA,TRBV5-4,TRBJ2-7,few,CASSLSSLQQYF,TGTGCCAGCAGCTTGTCTTCGCTCCAGCAGTACTTC
NA,TRBV29-1,TRBJ2-1,few,CSVEKLARYNEQFF,TGCAGCGTTGAAAAACTAGCCCGATACAATGAGCAGTTCTTC
NA,TRBV5-6,TRBJ2-7,NA,CASSLPMRQNYSYEQYF,TGTGCCAGCAGCCTCCCTATGCGGCAGAACTACTCCTACGAGCAGTACTTC
TRBD1,TRBV11-2,TRBJ2-5,many,CASSLDRGRIQETQYF,TGTGCCAGCAGCTTAGACAGGGGGAGAATCCAAGAGACCCAGTACTTC
NA,TRBV5-1,TRBJ2-1,NA,CASSRFYEQFF,TGTGCCAGCAGCCGTTTCTATGAGCAGTTCTTC
TRBD2,TRBV7-4,TRBJ2-7,NA,CASSLVGGRTRYEQYF,TGTGCCAGCAGCTTAGTAGGCGGGAGAACGAGGTACGAGCAGTACTTC
TRBD2,TRBV7-8,TRBJ2-1,many,CASSLGVGTSGYNEQFF,TGTGCCAGCAGCTTAGGGGTTGGGACTAGCGGTTACAATGAGCAGTTCTTC
TRBD1,TRBV19,TRBJ1-2,NA,CASNVRTGDLRGYTF,TGTGCCAGTAACGTCCGGACAGGGGATCTCCGTGGCTACACCTTC
NA,TRBV28,TRBJ2-1,NA,CASTPRRDDEQFF,TGTGCCAGCACCCCCCGGAGGGACGATGAGCAGTTCTTC
NA,TRBV28,TRBJ2-7,NA,CASVRRGRYEQYF,TGTGCCAGCGTTCGACGGGGGCGATACGAGCAGTACTTC
NA,TRBV27,TRBJ2-7,NA,CASSLQETYEQYF,TGTGCCAGCAGTTTACAGGAAACCTACGAGCAGTACTTC
TRBD2,TRBV19,TRBJ2-1,few,CAIQLAGEDNEQFF,TGTGCCATCCAACTAGCGGGAGAAGACAATGAGCAGTTCTTC
TRBD2,TRBV5-6,TRBJ2-1,NA,CASRSGSSYNEQFF,TGTGCCAGCAGGAGCGGGAGCTCCTACAATGAGCAGTTCTTC
NA,TRBV18,TRBJ2-5,NA,CASSPPGQETQYF,TGTGCCAGCTCACCTCCCGGCCAAGAGACCCAGTACTTC
TRBD1,TRBV28,TRBJ2-7,once,CASRGGQGFHF,TGTGCCAGCAGGGGGGGACAGGGTTTCCACTTC
TRBD1,TRBV7-3,TRBJ2-5,NA,CASSLGAGGTQETQYF,TGTGCCAGCAGCTTAGGTGCAGGGGGAACCCAAGAGACCCAGTACTTC
NA,TRBV21-1,TRBJ2-7,NA,CASSKEGDEQYF,TGTGCCAGCAGCAAAGAGGGGGACGAGCAGTACTTC
NA,TRBV5-4,TRBJ1-2,NA,CASSLGETRRTNYGYTF,TGTGCCAGCAGCTTGGGAGAGACGCGCAGAACTAACTATGGCTACACCTTC
TRBD2,TRBV5-4,TRBJ2-7,NA,CASSRGTSGYEQYF,TGTGCCAGCAGCCGCGGGACTAGCGGATACGAGCAGTACTTC
NA,TRBV28,TRBJ1-1,few,CASSLIDRSAFF,TGTGCCAGCAGCCTTATCGATCGTAGCGCTTTCTTT
TRBD1,TRBV6-5,TRBJ2-5,NA,CASRQYRGLWETQYF,TGTGCCAGCAGACAATACAGGGGATTGTGGGAGACCCAGTACTTC
TRBD1,TRBV5-4,TRBJ1-2,NA,CASSLQGNNYGYTF,TGTGCCAGCAGCTTACAGGGGAACAACTATGGCTACACCTTC